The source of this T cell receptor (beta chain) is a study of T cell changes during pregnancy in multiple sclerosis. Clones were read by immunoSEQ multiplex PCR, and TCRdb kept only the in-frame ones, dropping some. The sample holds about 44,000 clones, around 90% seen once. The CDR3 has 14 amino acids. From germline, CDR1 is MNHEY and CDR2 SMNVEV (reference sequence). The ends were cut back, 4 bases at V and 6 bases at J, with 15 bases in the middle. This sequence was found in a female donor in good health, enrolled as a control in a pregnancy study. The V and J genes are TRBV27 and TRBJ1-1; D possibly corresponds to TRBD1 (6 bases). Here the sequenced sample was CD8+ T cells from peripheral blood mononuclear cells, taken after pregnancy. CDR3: CASSSGADGPEAFF. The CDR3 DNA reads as TGTGCCAGCAGTTCAGGGGCGGATGGCCCTGAAGCTTTCTTT.